The 11 T cell receptor beta chains listed next were all sequenced from one sample in a study of blood T cell repertoires in COVID-19. The repertoire was sequenced with immunoSEQ multiplex PCR; TCRdb's copy has only in-frame clones and lacks some. The data hold 150,000 to 200,000 clones, with almost 80% observed a single time. The source material was peripheral blood. These receptors all stem from a man aged 60-69 years with active or convalescent COVID-19.

The genes are TRBV6-5 and TRBJ2-3; 9 bases agree with TRBD2. Germline-derived CDR1 and CDR2 are MNHEY and SVGAGI. The ends lost 5 bases at V and 3 bases at J; junction bases unmatched: 3. This CDR3 is 14 amino acids long. The CDR3 loop reads CASSRAGGTDTQYF. CDR3 bases: TGTGCCAGCAGTCGGGCGGGGGGGACAGATACGCAGTATTTT.

The chain carries TRBV9 and TRBJ2-3; tentatively, D is TRBD1 (6 bases). CDR3 length: 17 residues. The germline gives CDR1 SGDLS, CDR2 YYNGEE. The V end lost 0 bases, the J end lost 4 bases, and 18 bases lay between the germline ends. The CDR3 protein is CASSVVGTGLGSDTQYF. CDR3 sequence (DNA): TGTGCCAGCAGCGTAGTAGGAACAGGGCTGGGTTCAGATACGCAGTATTTT.

The chain couples TRBV7-8 to TRBJ2-1, with D possibly matching TRBD1 (6 bases). The CDR3 is 15 residues long. From germline, CDR1 is SGHVS and CDR2 FQNEAQ. V lost 5 bases and J 5 bases, leaving 16 bases between the germline ends. This chain's CDR3 is CASSPRDTRNNEQFF. CDR3 coding DNA: TGTGCCAGCAGCCCCCGGGACACCCGGAACAATGAGCAGTTCTTC.

Of note for this clone: This sample includes further DNA sequences coding for the same CDR3. This rearrangement joins TRBV6-2 or TRBV6-3 to TRBJ2-7; D ambiguous. Trimming cost V 0 bases and J 3 bases, with 3 bases left between them. The CDR3 spans 12 residues. Germline lookup yields CDR1 MNHEY and CDR2 SVGEGT. CDR3 nucleotide sequence: TGTGCCAGCAGTTACTCTAGCTACGAGCAGTACTTC. Residues: CASSYSSYEQYF.

This clone was observed a handful of times. V and J are TRBV7-2 and TRBJ1-6; D is possibly TRBD1 (5 bases). The CDR3 is 14 residues long. The V gene lost 5 bases and the J gene lost 6 bases, with 11 bases spanning the gap. Germline CDR1 SGHTA, CDR2 FQGNSA. As DNA, the CDR3 is TGTGCCAGCAGCCCTCGACAGATTAATTCACCCCTCCACTTT. Its protein is CASSPRQINSPLHF.

This clone was observed a few times. V gene TRBV7-2 combines with J gene TRBJ2-7; maybe TRBD1 (6 bases). The CDR3 has 14 residues. The germline CDR1 and CDR2 sequences are SGHTA and FQGNSA. Between the trimmed V and J ends, which lost 3 bases and 3 bases, there was a span of 12 bases. CDR3 sequence reads: CASSFPGHSYEQYF. The CDR3 DNA is TGTGCCAGCAGCTTCCCGGGACACAGCTACGAGCAGTACTTC.

The V and J genes are TRBV18 and TRBJ2-1, with 9 bases matching TRBD2. J lost 2 bases, V lost 6 bases, and 5 bases had no gene match. The CDR3 totals 15 residues. Germline V gene sequence: CDR1 KGHSH, CDR2 LQKENI. The CDR3 DNA sequence: TGTGCCAGCTCCTGGACTAGCGCCGCCTACAATGAGCAGTTCTTC. Translation gives CASSWTSAAYNEQFF.

J is TRBJ2-5 and V is TRBV29-1, with D maybe TRBD2 (6 bases). The germline V and J ends were trimmed by 1 base and 0 bases, with 15 bases remaining between them. The CDR3 runs 16 residues. Germline values: CDR1 SQVTM, CDR2 ANQGSEA. The CDR3 is CSVEAGGGWYQETQYF. The DNA for the CDR3 is TGCAGCGTTGAAGCGGGTGGAGGGTGGTACCAAGAGACCCAGTACTTC.

The chain uses TRBV28 and TRBJ1-1; perhaps TRBD1 as D (6 bases). From germline, CDR1 is MDHEN and CDR2 SYDVKM. With 4 bases removed from V and 6 bases from J, the gap between germline ends came to 12 bases. This CDR3 spans 13 amino acids. The CDR3 sequence is CASSYTGIPEAFF. The CDR3 coding sequence is TGTGCCAGCAGTTATACAGGGATTCCTGAAGCTTTCTTT.

This clone was detected once. The chain joins TRBV20-1 to TRBJ2-1, with 13 nucleotides matching TRBD2. The CDR3 covers 16 residues. J gave up 8 bases and V 5 bases, and 12 bases lay outside the gene matches. Germline V CDR1 and CDR2: DFQATT, SNEGSKA (reference sequence). CDR3 residues: CSACGLAGVPGDEQFF. The DNA of the CDR3 is TGCAGTGCTTGTGGACTAGCGGGAGTACCTGGCGATGAGCAGTTCTTC.

The chain links TRBV7-9 to TRBJ2-1; D perhaps matches TRBD2 (6 bases). The CDR3 is 15 residues long. Germline-derived CDR1 and CDR2 are SEHNR and FQNEAQ (reference sequence). V gave up 5 bases and J gave up 5 bases, with 16 bases separating them. CDR3 amino acids: CASSPPGTDNNEQFF. In nucleotides, the CDR3 is TGTGCCAGCAGCCCCCCCGGGACTGACAACAATGAGCAGTTCTTC.